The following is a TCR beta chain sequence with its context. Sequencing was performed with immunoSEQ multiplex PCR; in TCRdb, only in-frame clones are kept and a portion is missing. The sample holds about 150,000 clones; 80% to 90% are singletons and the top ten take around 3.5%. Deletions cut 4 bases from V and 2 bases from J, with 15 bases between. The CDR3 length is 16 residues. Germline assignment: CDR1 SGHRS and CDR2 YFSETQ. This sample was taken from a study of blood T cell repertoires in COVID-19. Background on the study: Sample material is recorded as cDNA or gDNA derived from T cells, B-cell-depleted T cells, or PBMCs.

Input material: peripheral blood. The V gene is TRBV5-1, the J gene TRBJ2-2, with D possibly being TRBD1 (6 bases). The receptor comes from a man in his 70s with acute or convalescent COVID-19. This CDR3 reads CASSRGTGQNTGELFF. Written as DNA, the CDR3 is TGCGCCAGCAGCCGAGGCACAGGGCAAAACACCGGGGAGCTGTTTTTT.